This T cell receptor (beta chain) stems from a study of CD8+CD57+ T cells in acquired aplastic anemia. TCR beta VDJ and CDR3 profiling used genomic DNA as template. TCRdb used MiXCR to reprocess the reads, holding one entry per CDR3 protein. The sample holds some 120,000 distinct CDR3 sequences, about 40% seen once. Before being chosen for sequencing, patients had shown CD8+CD57+ cell expansion by flow cytometry. Each patient carried a diagnosis of severe acquired aplastic anemia. All patients were therapy-naive when blood was sampled. The V gene's germline CDR1 is SGDLS and CDR2 YYNGEE. This CDR3 is built from 18 residues. The ends lost 6 bases at V and 0 bases at J; junction bases unmatched: 14.

This clonotype originated in a human donor with aplastic anemia. The chain carries TRBV9 and TRBJ2-1, with 8 nucleotides matching TRBD2. Sequenced: sorted CD4+, CD8+, or CD8+CD57+ T cells (not recorded which) from PBMCs. The CDR3: CASTLPRTSSSSYNEQFF. CDR3 in DNA: TGTGCCAGCACCCTCCCCCGGACTAGCTCGAGCTCCTACAATGAGCAGTTCTTC.